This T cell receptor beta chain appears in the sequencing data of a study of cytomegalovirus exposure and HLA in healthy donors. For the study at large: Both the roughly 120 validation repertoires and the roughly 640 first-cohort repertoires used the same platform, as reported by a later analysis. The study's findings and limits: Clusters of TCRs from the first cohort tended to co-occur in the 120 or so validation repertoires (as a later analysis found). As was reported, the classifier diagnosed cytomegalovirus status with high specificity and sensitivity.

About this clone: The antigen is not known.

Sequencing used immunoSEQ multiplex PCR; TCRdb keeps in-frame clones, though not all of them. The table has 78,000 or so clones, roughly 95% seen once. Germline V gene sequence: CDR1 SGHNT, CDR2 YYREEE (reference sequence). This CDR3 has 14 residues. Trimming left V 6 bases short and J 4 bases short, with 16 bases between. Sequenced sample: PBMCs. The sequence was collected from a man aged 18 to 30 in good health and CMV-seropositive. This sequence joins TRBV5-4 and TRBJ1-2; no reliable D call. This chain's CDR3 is CASIKSGKTYGYTF. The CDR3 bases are TGTGCCAGCATAAAGTCAGGAAAGACCTATGGCTACACCTTC.